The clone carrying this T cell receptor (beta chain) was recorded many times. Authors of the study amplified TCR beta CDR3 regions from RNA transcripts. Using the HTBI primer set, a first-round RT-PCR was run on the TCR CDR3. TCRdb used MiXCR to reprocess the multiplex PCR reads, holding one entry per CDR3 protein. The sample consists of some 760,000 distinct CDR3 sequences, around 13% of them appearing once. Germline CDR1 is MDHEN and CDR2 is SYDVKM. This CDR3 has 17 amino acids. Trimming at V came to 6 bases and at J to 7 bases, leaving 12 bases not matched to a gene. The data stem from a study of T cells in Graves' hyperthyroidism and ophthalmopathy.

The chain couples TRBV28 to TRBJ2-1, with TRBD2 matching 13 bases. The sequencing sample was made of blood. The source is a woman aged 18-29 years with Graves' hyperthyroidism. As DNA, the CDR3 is TGTGCCAGCAGCACTAGCGGGAGGGCCCCTTCGGGGAATGAGCAGTTCTTC. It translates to CASSTSGRAPSGNEQFF.